The T cell receptor beta chain under discussion was sequenced for a study of PD-L1 blockade in urothelial cancer. About the research overall: At 3 weeks after treatment start (second dose) and again at 6 weeks, blood was analyzed. Blood yielded a median of approximately 140,000 T cells per sample.

Germline V gene lookup returns CDR1 LNHDA and CDR2 SQIVND (reference sequence). The V and J ends lost 7 bases and 0 bases, in that order; junction bases with no gene match: 7. The CDR3 runs to 15 residues. Using immunoSEQ multiplex PCR, the repertoire was profiled, and TCRdb retains in-frame clones only, with some absent. The sample has about 63,000 clones, 81% seen once; the top ten hold roughly 5%. The sample's time point: pretreatment peripheral blood. Sequencing used PBMCs, obtained around atezolizumab (anti-PD-L1) treatment. This TCR was recovered from a man between 70 and 80 years old with urothelial cancer. The chain carries TRBV19 and TRBJ2-7; 9 bases map to TRBD1. The CDR3 protein is CASTSGTGNSYEQYF. CDR3 DNA: TGTGCCAGTACCTCCGGGACAGGGAACTCCTACGAGCAGTACTTC.